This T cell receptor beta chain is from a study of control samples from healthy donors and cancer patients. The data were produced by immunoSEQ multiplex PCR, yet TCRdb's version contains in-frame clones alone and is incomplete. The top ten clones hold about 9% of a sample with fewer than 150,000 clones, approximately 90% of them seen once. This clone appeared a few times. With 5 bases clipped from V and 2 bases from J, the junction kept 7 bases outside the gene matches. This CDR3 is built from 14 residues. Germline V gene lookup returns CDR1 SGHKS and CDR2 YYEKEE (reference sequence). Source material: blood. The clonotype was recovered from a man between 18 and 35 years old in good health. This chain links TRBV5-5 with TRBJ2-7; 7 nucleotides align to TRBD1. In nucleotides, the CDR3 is TGTGCCAGCAGGATCCAACAGGGGCCCTACGAGCAGTACTTC. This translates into CASRIQQGPYEQYF.